This T cell receptor (beta chain) was sequenced for a study of shared clonotypes between healthy human individuals (dated by TCRdb to 2018 to 2020). Regarding the complete study: A couple of women and a few men aged 18 to 49 years were included in the cohort. Different laboratories and diverse techniques were used to prepare libraries and sequence TCR repertoires, to increase sequencing depth and limit assay-specific biases. Each donor's leukapheresis produced roughly between about 0.8 and 8.9 billion PBMCs. The study deeply sequenced blood TCR repertoires of several healthy adults to estimate repertoire size and the extent of clonotype sharing between individuals. For each donor, CD4 naive and CD4 memory were each run on three plates, CD8 naive on two plates, and CD8 memory on one plate. Broad study findings and their caveats: Larger estimated clonotype richness was generally found for naive subsets than for memory subsets. Compared with non-shared clonotypes, clonotypes shared by all four sorted-subset donors had higher generation probabilities. Rarefaction of sorted-subset datasets indicated incomplete sequencing despite the large sequencing depth. Sampling was limited to blood, and TCR repertoires in tissue likely differ from TCR repertoires in blood. Because the study included a small number of donors, the genetic and exposure-history diversity represented was limited. When a few donors were compared, the shared fraction of clonotypes was about 5% for naive CD4, 3.5% for naive CD8, 2% to 2.5% for memory CD4, and less than 0.5% for memory CD8. Pairwise subsampling led to the expectation that sequencing depth would affect the degree of clonotype sharing among donors.

On this clone itself: The specificity of this receptor is unknown. Base qualities are not at hand, and no much larger clone is one base apart.

Including cysteine and phenylalanine, the CDR3 has 11 amino acids. This entry keeps only the CDR3 DNA: 33 bases, framed from base 1. CDR1 MNHNS and CDR2 SASEGT were looked up in the germline V gene. V loses 7 bases, J loses 4 bases, and the germline ends lie 8 bases apart. Using the deep immunoSEQ assay, TCR CDR3 regions were amplified from genomic DNA by multiplex PCR. Genomic DNA extracted from each cell subset was distributed evenly over all wells of several immunoSEQ 96-well plates, and each plate served as one replicate. For sorted subsets, around 200 ng genomic DNA, equal to some 28,000 T cell genomes, was loaded into each replicate PCR. Purified libraries were quantified with a Qubit 3.0 fluorometer, sized on a Bioanalyzer 2100, and re-quantified with the KAPA Library Quantification kit. Every immunoSEQ 96-well plate was sequenced on a separate single-read 150-cycle Illumina NextSeq 550 flow cell. From the authors' description of their analysis: Because the immunoSEQ output included only junctional sequences and no quality scores, the filtering could not be the same as the filtering used for full-length reads. Sequences were annotated with PyIR, a Python wrapper for IgBLAST v1.9, using IMGT germline references to assign V/J genes and CDR3. Reads with weak V/J assignments (E-value above 1e-6), missing CDR3, stop codons, out-of-frame junctions, or ambiguous translated residues were removed. V3J clonotypes were defined as sequences sharing the same inferred V gene, J gene, and CDR3 amino acid sequence. The percentage overlap between two repertoires was calculated by dividing the number of shared unique clonotypes by the size of the smaller repertoire. Repertoire richness was assessed with RTK rarefaction, the Chao1 estimator, and Recon v2.1 estimates of unobserved clonotypes. Generation probabilities for all TCRbeta clonotypes obtained by the gDNA method from a handful of donors were computed using OLGA. The source is immuneACCESS, and TCRdb retained only in-frame sequences with V and J called. Part of the clones is not carried over; for the studies checked, unresolved V genes explain less than half of this, and the remainder is unexplained. Clone size and the V and J calls come from that table; the DNA yielded D and trimming. Recorded for this sample are around 1 million clones; around three quarters of them occurred a single time. The leading ten clones occupy over 1.3% of the sample.

Donors were healthy HIV-negative adults with no recently reported acute infections or vaccinations. Every donor was a Caucasian adult residing in Nashville, Tennessee, USA. Magnetic negative selection was used to enrich CD4+ T cells, after which naive cells were positively selected on CD45RA and the negative fraction became the memory subset. Blood was collected by leukapheresis, and PBMCs were isolated by Ficoll-Histopaque density gradient centrifugation and then cryopreserved in liquid nitrogen vapor phase. Analytical flow cytometry was used to check the purity and quantity of each magnetically sorted T cell population. Genomic DNA was isolated from every sorted fraction and measured by UV absorbance on a Nanodrop 2000c.

Sequencing was performed on memory CD4+ T cells sorted from blood. Read against the paper, the sample's cell subset or site label means: CD45RA-negative fraction. The rearranged segments are TRBV6-1 and TRBJ2-7, with no reliable assignment of the D segment. This sequence was found in a man younger than 35 in good health. The DNA is as follows: TGTGCCAGCATTAATAGGTACGAGCAGTACTTC. Translated, it reads CASINRYEQYF.